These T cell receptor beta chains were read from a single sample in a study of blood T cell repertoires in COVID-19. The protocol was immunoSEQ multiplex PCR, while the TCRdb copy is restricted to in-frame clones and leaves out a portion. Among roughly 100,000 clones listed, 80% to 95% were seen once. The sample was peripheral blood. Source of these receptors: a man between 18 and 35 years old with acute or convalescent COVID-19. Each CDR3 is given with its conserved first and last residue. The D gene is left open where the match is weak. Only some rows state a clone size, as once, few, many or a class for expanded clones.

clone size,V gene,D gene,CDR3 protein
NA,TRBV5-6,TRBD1,CASSLGGLGGDYGYTF
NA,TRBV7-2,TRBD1,CASSLSAGQAKGTPQHF
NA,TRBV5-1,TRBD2,CASSIRTSEMETQYF
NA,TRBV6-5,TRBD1,CASSYSGMRGPTEAFF
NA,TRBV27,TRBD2,CASSSLQRLAGGRNEQFF
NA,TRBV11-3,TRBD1,CASSTRQGSTDTQYF
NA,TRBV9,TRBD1,CASSPGTGHGNTIYF
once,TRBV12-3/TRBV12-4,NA,CASSLGQGNTIYF
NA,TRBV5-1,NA,CASSLAVTYEQYF
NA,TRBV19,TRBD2,CASSIGWTSPSAQFF
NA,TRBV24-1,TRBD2,CATSDLGLAGDRKQFF
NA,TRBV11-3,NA,CASSLSVTGELFF
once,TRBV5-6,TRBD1,CASTLQGQGLANYGYTF
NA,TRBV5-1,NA,CASSSPTSLGGTGELFF
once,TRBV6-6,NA,CATQANYGYTF
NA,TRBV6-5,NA,CASSYSWRDQPQHF
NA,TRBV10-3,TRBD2,CAIKVGLAGGNEQFF
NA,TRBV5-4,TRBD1,CASSLDRGREDSPLHF
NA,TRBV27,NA,CASRSTSRLLSTDTQYF
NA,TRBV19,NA,CASSISEVGPQHF
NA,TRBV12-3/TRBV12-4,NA,CASRSRQAEAFF
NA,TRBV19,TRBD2,CASSLGLATDTQYF
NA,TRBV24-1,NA,CATSDSVDRLVQFF
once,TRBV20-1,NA,CSAYRISGAFF
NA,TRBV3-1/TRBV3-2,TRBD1,CASSQDGWGQGTNEKLFF
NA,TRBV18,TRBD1,CASSAGTGPFGEQYF
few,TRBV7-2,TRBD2,CASSNSGTSGLYNEQFF
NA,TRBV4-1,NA,CASSQGVAQSGELFF
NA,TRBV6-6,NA,CASSLQGRSDTEAFF
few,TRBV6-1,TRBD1,CASSDRDRGNYGYTF
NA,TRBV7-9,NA,CASSPSGSNQPQHF
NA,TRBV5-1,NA,CASSLPRSPFRDEQFF
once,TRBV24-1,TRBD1,CATSDPRTGVETQYF
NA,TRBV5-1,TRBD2,CASSLDGLVTNIQYF